A single sample gave rise to the 31 T cell receptor beta chains below, sequenced in a study of CD8+ T cells in alopecia areata. Noted treatment: oral pan-JAK inhibitor, 5-10 mg twice daily. RNA was extracted and reverse transcribed into cDNA as the sequencing template. Using immunoSEQ multiplex PCR, the repertoire was profiled, and TCRdb retains in-frame clones only, with some absent. The sample consists of 110,000 or so clones, about 54% of them appearing once. The sample in question was CD8+ T cells sorted from blood, obtained at week 4, from a patient treated with tofacitinib. The receptors shown here come from a human donor with alopecia areata.

The chain links TRBV29-1 to TRBJ2-7, with 9 bases that match TRBD1. V dropped 7 bases and J dropped 5; count of bases not matched to a gene: 6. The CDR3 spans 12 residues. CDR1 and CDR2 from the germline V gene are SQVTM and ANQGSEA. The DNA of the CDR3 is TGCAGCGCCCTGGGACAGGGTCACGAGCAGTACTTC. Amino acid sequence: CSALGQGHEQYF.

This rearrangement joins TRBV2 to TRBJ1-2, with a tentative D call TRBD1 (5 bases). CDR1 SNHLY and CDR2 FYNNEI come from the germline V gene. The germline V and J ends were trimmed by 6 bases and 7 bases, with 15 bases remaining between them. The CDR3 covers 13 residues. In DNA form, the CDR3 reads TGTGCCAGCAGGGACGGGGCCCCAGGTGGCTACACCTTC. Protein sequence: CASRDGAPGGYTF.

The sample holds a few counts of this clone. This chain connects TRBV25-1 to TRBJ1-2; D is perhaps TRBD1 (6 bases). Deletions cut 3 bases from V and 4 bases from J, with 18 bases between. CDR3 length: 16 amino acids. CDR1 is MGHDK, CDR2 SYGVNS, per germline. The CDR3 spells CASSDPYRVGFYGYTF. The CDR3 DNA reads as TGTGCCAGCAGTGATCCATACAGGGTGGGGTTCTATGGCTACACCTTC.

This clone occurred a few times. The V gene is TRBV30, the J gene TRBJ2-7; the D gene is possibly TRBD1 (5 bases). The CDR3 contains 12 residues. In germline, CDR1 is GTSNPN, CDR2 SVGIG (reference sequence). V lost 5 bases, J lost 5 bases, and 13 bases lay in between. Here the CDR3 DNA reads TGTGCCTGGGGCTCAGGGCTCAACGAGCAGTACTTC. Encoded protein: CAWGSGLNEQYF.

V is TRBV30 and J is TRBJ2-1; unclear D gene. This CDR3 has 11 amino acids. CDR1 is GTSNPN, CDR2 SVGIG, per germline (reference sequence). The V end lost 0 bases, the J end lost 6 bases, and 3 bases lay between the germline ends. The CDR3 here is CAWSVPNEQFF. The CDR3 bases are TGTGCCTGGAGTGTACCCAATGAGCAGTTCTTC.

In DNA form, the CDR3 reads TGTGCCAGCAGTGCTTGGGACAGGACGAACACCGGGGAGCTGTTTTTT. It yields the protein CASSAWDRTNTGELFF. The chain has TRBV6-1 and TRBJ2-2, with 8 bases identical to TRBD1. CDR3 size: 16 residues. The V gene end was trimmed by 4 bases and the J gene end by 0 bases; junction bases not matched to a gene: 4. Looked up from germline, CDR1 is MNHNS and CDR2 is SASEGT.

This clone has just a few counts. The rearrangement joins TRBV6-6 to TRBJ2-4; the D gene could be TRBD1 or TRBD2 (6 bases each). Trimming pared 3 bases from V and 8 bases from J, leaving 11 bases between. This CDR3 is built from 13 residues. CDR1 is MNHNY, CDR2 SVGAGI, per germline (reference sequence). CDR3 region: CASSYEGGHIQYF. The CDR3 DNA reads as TGTGCCAGCAGTTATGAGGGGGGTCACATTCAGTACTTC.

J is TRBJ2-7 and V is TRBV30, with D unclear. The CDR3 has 12 amino acids. The V gene lost 0 bases and the J gene lost 5 bases, with 8 bases spanning the gap. From germline, CDR1 is GTSNPN and CDR2 SVGIG (reference sequence). CDR3 in amino acids: CAWSVPTDEQYF. The CDR3 DNA is TGTGCCTGGAGTGTACCCACCGACGAGCAGTACTTC.

The chain employs TRBV7-6 and TRBJ1-2, with D perhaps TRBD1 (5 bases). Trimming removed 3 bases at V and 1 base at J, with 12 bases between. The CDR3 loop spans 15 amino acids. The germline CDR1 and CDR2 sequences are SGHVS and FNYEAQ. In DNA, the CDR3 is TGTGCCAGCAGCTTCACGGCAGGGAATAACTATGGCTACACCTTC. Its protein product is CASSFTAGNNYGYTF.

The chain is built from TRBV30 and TRBJ2-7; tentatively, D is TRBD1 or TRBD2 (5 bases each). The CDR3 is 13 residues long. Per the germline V gene, CDR1 is GTSNPN and CDR2 is SVGIG (reference sequence). Trimming removed 5 bases at V and 3 bases at J, with 14 bases between. The CDR3 loop is CAWEDRGGYEQYF. CDR3 nucleotides: TGTGCCTGGGAGGACCGTGGGGGCTACGAGCAGTACTTC.

This clone was seen a few times. This chain joins TRBV6-5 and TRBJ2-7; 7 bases are a match to TRBD1. The CDR3 is 14 amino acids. Unmatched junction bases numbered 9, after V lost 8 bases and J lost 2 bases. CDR1 is MNHEY, CDR2 SVGAGI, per germline. The DNA of the CDR3 is TGTGCCAGCTCGCCCGGGGACAGTGCCTACGAGCAGTACTTC. This gives the protein CASSPGDSAYEQYF.

J is TRBJ2-1 and V is TRBV5-1; D is perhaps TRBD1 (6 bases). The germline V and J ends were trimmed by 3 bases and 7 bases, with 14 bases remaining between them. Germline assignment: CDR1 SGHRS and CDR2 YFSETQ. This CDR3 has 14 amino acids. In DNA form, the CDR3 reads TGCGCCAGCAGCTCATCCGGGACATCGAATGAGCAGTTCTTC. Amino acid sequence: CASSSSGTSNEQFF.

V usage is TRBV10-3 and J usage is TRBJ2-7; D may be TRBD1 (5 bases). Trimming shortened V by 3 bases and J by 0 bases, and 12 bases separated the two germline ends. This CDR3 has 15 residues. Germline CDR1 and CDR2: ENHRY and SYGVKD. CDR3 sequence reads: CAISDSSQGSYEQYF. The CDR3 DNA reads TGTGCCATCAGTGATTCCTCCCAGGGCTCCTACGAGCAGTACTTC.

The chain is built from TRBV5-6 and TRBJ2-5, with TRBD2 as a possible D gene (6 bases). The J call may be wrong; the DNA end is better matched by TRBJ2-7. The CDR3 loop spans 14 amino acids. Germline CDR1 is SGHDT and CDR2 is YYEEEE. The CDR3: CASSLRGAAYEQYF. The CDR3 region has the DNA TGTGCCAGCAGCCTTCGCGGGGCAGCGTACGAGCAGTACTTC.

This chain links TRBV30 with TRBJ1-2; D is perhaps TRBD1 (5 bases). The germline V gene encodes CDR1 GTSNPN and CDR2 SVGIG (reference sequence). The CDR3 is 15 residues long. Trimming left V 2 bases short and J 3 bases short, with 16 bases between. The CDR3 reads CAWSTPPTGDYGYTF. For the CDR3, the DNA is TGTGCCTGGAGTACCCCTCCCACGGGGGACTATGGCTACACCTTC.

The genes are TRBV27 and TRBJ1-2; no definite D call. Between the trimmed V and J ends, which lost 0 bases and 4 bases, there was a span of 6 bases. This CDR3 comprises 13 residues. CDR1 and CDR2 from the germline V gene are MNHEY and SMNVEV (reference sequence). This CDR3 is CASSLSGPYGYTF. Here the CDR3 DNA reads TGTGCCAGCAGTTTATCGGGCCCCTATGGCTACACCTTC.

The V call is TRBV29-1, the J call TRBJ2-7; either TRBD1 or TRBD2 may supply D (5 bases each). Germline V gives CDR1 SQVTM, CDR2 ANQGSEA. V lost 6 bases to trimming and J lost 5 bases, with 17 bases between them. The CDR3 covers 13 residues. The chain's CDR3 is CSVQDGLGDEQYF. The CDR3, as DNA: TGCAGCGTACAGGATGGACTTGGGGACGAGCAGTACTTC.

In its sample, this clone was seen a few times. V and J are TRBV29-1 and TRBJ1-2; 9 nucleotides agree with TRBD1. From germline, CDR1 is SQVTM and CDR2 ANQGSEA. The CDR3 totals 14 residues. Trimming at V came to 6 bases and at J to 4 bases, leaving 9 bases not matched to a gene. CDR3 coding DNA: TGCAGCGTCGACCCGGGACAGGGCTTCTATGGCTACACCTTC. Translating it yields CSVDPGQGFYGYTF.

The V call is TRBV7-9, the J call TRBJ2-5, with 10 bases matching TRBD1. Germline CDR1 reads SEHNR; CDR2 reads FQNEAQ (reference sequence). This CDR3 region has 16 residues. The V gene end was trimmed by 5 bases and the J gene end by 1 base; junction bases not matched to a gene: 7. In nucleotides, the CDR3 is TGTGCCAGCAGCGAGAGACAGGGGGCAATCCAAGAGACCCAGTACTTC. This encodes CASSERQGAIQETQYF.

This rearrangement joins TRBV30 to TRBJ1-2; 8 bases are a match to TRBD1. CDR3 length: 14 amino acids. With V trimmed by 3 bases and J by 5 bases, 8 bases remained unmatched. The germline CDR1 and CDR2 sequences are GTSNPN and SVGIG (reference sequence). The CDR3 sequence is CAWSIGQGGYGYTF. CDR3 sequence (DNA): TGTGCCTGGAGCATAGGACAGGGAGGGTATGGCTACACCTTC.

The genes are TRBV27 and TRBJ2-1; 7 nucleotides align to TRBD2. The ends lost 5 bases at V and 6 bases at J; junction bases unmatched: 16. The CDR3 has 17 residues. Germline CDR1 and CDR2: MNHEY and SMNVEV (reference sequence). CDR3 nucleotides: TGTGCCAGCAGTCATCTCTTAGCGCGGGGGTCGGTCAATGAGCAGTTCTTC. Its protein product is CASSHLLARGSVNEQFF.

V gene TRBV11-2 combines with J gene TRBJ2-3, with D unresolved. Trimming removed 8 bases at V and 4 bases at J, with 16 bases between. This CDR3 is built from 14 residues. CDR1 is SGHAT, CDR2 FQNNGV, per germline. CDR3 sequence: CASSAGSTADTQYF. CDR3 nucleotide sequence: TGTGCCAGCTCGGCCGGCAGTACCGCAGATACGCAGTATTTT.

The sample holds one count of this clone. This chain links TRBV6-5 with TRBJ2-7; maybe TRBD1 (5 bases). The CDR3 runs 13 residues. Trimming pared 2 bases from V and 6 bases from J, leaving 11 bases between. Germline V gives CDR1 MNHEY, CDR2 SVGAGI. The CDR3 bases are TGTGCCAGCAGTTACGGCCAGGGCGGCGAGCAGTACTTC. This encodes CASSYGQGGEQYF.

The V and J genes are TRBV7-9 and TRBJ1-1, with D possibly TRBD1 on 6 matching bases. V was trimmed by 7 bases and J by 2 bases, leaving 14 bases between them. In germline, CDR1 is SEHNR, CDR2 FQNEAQ (reference sequence). This CDR3 spans 14 amino acids. The CDR3 sequence is CASTPGGPNTEAFF. CDR3 DNA sequence: TGTGCCAGCACCCCGGGGGGGCCAAACACTGAAGCTTTCTTT.

By share, this clone counts as medium-sized. The rearrangement uses TRBV30 and TRBJ2-5, with TRBD2 matching over 10 bases. The CDR3 length is 16 residues. Trimming at V came to 2 bases and at J to 5 bases, leaving 11 bases not matched to a gene. Looked up from germline, CDR1 is GTSNPN and CDR2 is SVGIG (reference sequence). The CDR3 region has the DNA TGTGCCTGGAGTACCTCAGCGGGGGGGCCGGAGGAGACCCAGTACTTC. Residues: CAWSTSAGGPEETQYF.

This chain joins TRBV15 and TRBJ2-3; 9 bases line up with TRBD2. The CDR3 extends over 14 amino acids. With V trimmed by 8 bases and J by 5 bases, 8 bases remained unmatched. Germline CDR1 and CDR2: LNHNV and YYDKDF (reference sequence). The CDR3 DNA reads TGTGCCACCTCCGAGGCGGGGGGGCGAGATACGCAGTATTTT. Protein product: CATSEAGGRDTQYF. Looking up the rest from reference TRBV15 and TRBJ2-3 gives the full variable domain: DAMVIQNPRYQVTQFGKPVTLSCSQTLNHNVMYWYQQKSSQAPKLLFHYYDKDFNNEADTPDNFQSRRPNTSFCFLDIRSPGLGDTAMYLCATSEAGGRDTQYFGPGTRLTVL.

The chain couples TRBV29-1 to TRBJ2-1, with unresolved D. V lost 7 bases and J 0 bases, leaving 10 bases between the germline ends. Germline V gene lookup returns CDR1 SQVTM and CDR2 ANQGSEA. The length of the CDR3 is 13 residues. In DNA, the CDR3 is TGCAGCGGGGGTGGTAGCTCCTACAATGAGCAGTTCTTC. It codes for CSGGGSSYNEQFF.

V and J are TRBV2 and TRBJ2-5; 12 bases match TRBD2. Losses at the gene ends were 6 bases for V and 2 bases for J; bases not matched to a gene: 7. CDR1 and CDR2 (germline): SNHLY, FYNNEI. This CDR3 spans 16 amino acids. The CDR3 loop reads CASRYRLAGEQETQYF. As DNA, the CDR3 is TGTGCCAGCAGATACCGACTAGCGGGGGAACAAGAGACCCAGTACTTC.

The chain carries TRBV27 and TRBJ2-1; D may be TRBD2 (7 bases). CDR1 MNHEY and CDR2 SMNVEV come from the germline V gene (reference sequence). This CDR3 has 14 amino acids. Trimming cost V 3 bases and J 10 bases, with 16 bases left between them. In DNA, the CDR3 is TGTGCCAGCAGTTTTTTGGGGGCCGGGGGGGAGCAGTTCTTC. Translated, it gives CASSFLGAGGEQFF.

The chain links TRBV29-1 to TRBJ1-4; D possibly corresponds to TRBD1 (6 bases). The CDR3 sequence is 15 residues long. Per the germline V gene, CDR1 is SQVTM and CDR2 is ANQGSEA. V lost 7 bases to trimming and J lost 5 bases, with 20 bases between them. DNA for the CDR3: TGCAGCGCCTCCACCGGGGGGGCCTGGAATGAAAAACTGTTTTTT. It encodes CSASTGGAWNEKLFF.

The chain links TRBV4-1 to TRBJ2-5; D assignment may be TRBD1 or TRBD2 (6 bases each). The CDR3 is made up of 16 amino acids. Between the trimmed V and J ends, which lost 0 bases and 3 bases, there was a span of 14 bases. Germline V gene data show CDR1 as MGHRA and CDR2 as YSYEKL. The CDR3 nucleotides read TGCGCCAGCAGCCAAGATCACGGGGGCCTGGAAGAGACCCAGTACTTC. Protein product: CASSQDHGGLEETQYF.